This T cell receptor (beta chain) was observed in a study of blood T cell repertoires in COVID-19. Study in general: COVID-19 samples collected from the United States, Italy and Spain covered acute and convalescent phases. Nucleic acid was either cDNA or gDNA, and it came from T cells, B-cell-depleted T cells, or PBMCs.

The CDR3 numbers 16 amino acids, ends counted. Germline V gene data show CDR1 as LGHNA and CDR2 as YNFKEQ. Original methodology: It was from reference gene primer amplification that nucleated cell counts were estimated. TCRdb's copy holds only in-frame clones and misses some; the assay was immunoSEQ multiplex PCR. D and trimming were read from the DNA, whereas the V and J calls and clone size are those reported in that table. The sample has just under 50,000 clones, 80% to 90% seen once; the top ten hold approximately 7.7%. Comment on this clone: The limits of the CDR3 on the DNA are not certain, so only TCRdb's listed CDR3 is given.

The chain couples TRBV4-2 to TRBJ2-1; the D segment call TRBD1 is taken from the table without a DNA check. The source is a human donor in a cohort sampled during active COVID-19. Sequenced input: peripheral blood. CDR3 sequence: CASSQVRARGINEQFF.